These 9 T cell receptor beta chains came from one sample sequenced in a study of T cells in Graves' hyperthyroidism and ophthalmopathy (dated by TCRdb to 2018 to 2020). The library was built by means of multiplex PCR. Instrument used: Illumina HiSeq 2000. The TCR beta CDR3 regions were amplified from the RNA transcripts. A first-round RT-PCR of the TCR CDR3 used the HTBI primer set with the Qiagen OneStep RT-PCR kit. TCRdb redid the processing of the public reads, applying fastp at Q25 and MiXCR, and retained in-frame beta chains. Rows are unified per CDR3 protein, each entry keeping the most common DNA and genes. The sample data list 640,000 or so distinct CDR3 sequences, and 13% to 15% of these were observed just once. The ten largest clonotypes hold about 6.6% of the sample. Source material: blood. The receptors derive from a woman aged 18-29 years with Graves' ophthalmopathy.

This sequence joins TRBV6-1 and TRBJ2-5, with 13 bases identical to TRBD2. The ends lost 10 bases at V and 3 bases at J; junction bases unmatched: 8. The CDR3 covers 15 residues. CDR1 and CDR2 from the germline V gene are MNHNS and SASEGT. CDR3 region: CATEGLAGSKETQYF. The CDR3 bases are TGTGCCACAGAGGGACTAGCGGGGTCGAAAGAGACCCAGTACTTC.

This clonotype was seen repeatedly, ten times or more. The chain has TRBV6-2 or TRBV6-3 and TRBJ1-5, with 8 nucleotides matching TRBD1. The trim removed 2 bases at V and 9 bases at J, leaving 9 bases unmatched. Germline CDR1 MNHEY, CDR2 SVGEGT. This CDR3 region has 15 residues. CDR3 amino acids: CASSYGQGHIRPQHF. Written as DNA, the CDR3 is TGTGCCAGCAGTTACGGACAGGGTCACATCAGGCCCCAGCATTTT.

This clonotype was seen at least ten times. The CDR3 spells CSVGGNEQYF. The CDR3 nucleotides read TGCAGCGTTGGAGGGAACGAGCAGTACTTC. J is TRBJ2-7 and V is TRBV29-1; D is possibly TRBD2 (5 bases). Germline V gives CDR1 SQVTM, CDR2 ANQGSEA. Trimming shortened V by 4 bases and J by 5 bases, and 6 bases separated the two germline ends. The CDR3 spans 10 residues.

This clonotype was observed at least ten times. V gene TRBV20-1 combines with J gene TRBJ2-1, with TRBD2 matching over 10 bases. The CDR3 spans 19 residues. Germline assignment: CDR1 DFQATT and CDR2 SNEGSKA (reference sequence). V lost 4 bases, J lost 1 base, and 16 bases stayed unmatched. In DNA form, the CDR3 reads TGCAGTGCTATTGATTTAGCGGGAGGTCCGGGAGGATCCTACAATGAGCAGTTCTTC. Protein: CSAIDLAGGPGGSYNEQFF.

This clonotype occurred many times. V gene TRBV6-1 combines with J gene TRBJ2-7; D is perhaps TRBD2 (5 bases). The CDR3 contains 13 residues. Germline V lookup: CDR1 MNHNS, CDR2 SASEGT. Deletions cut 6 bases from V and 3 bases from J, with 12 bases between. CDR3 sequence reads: CASSLGIFYEQYF. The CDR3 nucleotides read TGTGCCAGCAGCCTCGGGATCTTCTACGAGCAGTACTTC.

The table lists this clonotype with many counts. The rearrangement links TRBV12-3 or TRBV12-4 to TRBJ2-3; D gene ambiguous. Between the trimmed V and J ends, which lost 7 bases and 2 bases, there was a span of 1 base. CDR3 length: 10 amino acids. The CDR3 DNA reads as TGTGCCAGCAACACAGATACGCAGTATTTT. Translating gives CASNTDTQYF.

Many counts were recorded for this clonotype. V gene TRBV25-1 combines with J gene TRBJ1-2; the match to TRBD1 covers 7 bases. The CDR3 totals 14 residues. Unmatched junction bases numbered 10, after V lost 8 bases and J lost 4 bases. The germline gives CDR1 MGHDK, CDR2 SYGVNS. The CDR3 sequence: CASSDRPPIYGYTF. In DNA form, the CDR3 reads TGTGCCAGCTCGGACAGGCCTCCTATCTATGGCTACACCTTC.

The CDR3 loop is CASSNRQGGDYGYTF. CDR3 DNA sequence: TGTGCCAGCAGCAATAGACAGGGGGGCGACTATGGCTACACCTTC. V gene TRBV5-4 combines with J gene TRBJ1-2; 9 bases align to TRBD1. CDR1 is SGHNT, CDR2 YYREEE, per germline (reference sequence). CDR3 length equals 15 residues. Losses at the gene ends were 4 bases for V and 3 bases for J; bases not matched to a gene: 7.

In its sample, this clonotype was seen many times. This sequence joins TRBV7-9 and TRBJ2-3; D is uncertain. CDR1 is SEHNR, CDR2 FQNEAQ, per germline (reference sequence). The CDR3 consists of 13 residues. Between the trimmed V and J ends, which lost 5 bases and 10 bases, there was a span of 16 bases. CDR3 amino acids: CASSILDGLAQYF. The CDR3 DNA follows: TGTGCCAGCAGCATCCTGGACGGCCTGGCGCAGTATTTT.